The 24 T cell receptor beta chains given below trace back to one sample, sequenced in a study of T cells expressing NK-cell markers. TCRdb reworked the 5' RACE reads into one entry per CDR3 protein, no DNA. The listing records a few hundred thousand distinct CDR3 sequences. The sample was blood T cells: a sorted CD56 or NKG2C T cell subset, CD4+ or CD8+ T cells, or bulk PBMC T cells (not recorded which). These receptors were obtained from a woman in her forties or fifties in good health.

The chain has TRBV20-1 and TRBJ2-5. Germline CDR1 is DFQATT and CDR2 is SNEGSKA (reference sequence). The CDR3 is made up of 14 amino acids. The CDR3 sequence: CSASTTTLQETQYF.

The J gene is TRBJ2-7, the V gene TRBV11-3; TCRdb picks TRBD2, but there is no DNA to check that call. CDR1 is SGHNT, CDR2 YENEEA, per germline. The CDR3 spans 16 residues. The CDR3 is CASSFHLAGGRNEQYF. Using reference TRBV11-3 and TRBJ2-7 for the parts outside the CDR3, the full variable domain is EAGVVQSPRYKIIEKKQPVAFWCNPISGHNTLYWYLQNLGQGPELLIRYENEEAVDDSQLPKDRFSAERLKGVDSTLKIQPAELGDSAVYLCASSFHLAGGRNEQYFGPGTRLTVT.

This rearrangement joins TRBV20-1 to TRBJ2-3; TCRdb picks TRBD1, but there is no DNA to check that call. From germline, CDR1 is DFQATT and CDR2 SNEGSKA (reference sequence). This CDR3 has 14 residues. The CDR3 here is CSAQTGTGEDTQYF.

V is TRBV5-1 and J is TRBJ2-5; the D gene TCRdb calls, TRBD2, cannot be checked with no DNA. The length of the CDR3 is 18 residues. Germline CDR1 SGHRS, CDR2 YFSETQ. This CDR3 is CASSLKIGLAVVQETQYF.

The chain couples TRBV24-1 to TRBJ2-3; TCRdb's D call of TRBD2 is untestable without DNA. Germline V gene data show CDR1 as KGHDR and CDR2 as SFDVKD. The CDR3 sequence is 21 residues long. The CDR3 loop reads CATSEPGLAGGVMRGTDTQYF.

The chain couples TRBV5-1 to TRBJ2-1; the TCRdb call, TRBD2, lacks DNA for checking. The CDR3 has 16 residues. CDR1 SGHRS and CDR2 YFSETQ come from the germline V gene. The CDR3 protein is CASSLVGEPTVNEQFF.

The chain joins TRBV4-2 to TRBJ2-3; TCRdb reports TRBD2, a call that lacks DNA to check it against. CDR3 length: 15 residues. In germline, CDR1 is LGHNA, CDR2 YNFKEQ. The CDR3 reads CASSQDGPRSDTQYF.

The chain carries TRBV29-1 and TRBJ1-2. CDR1 is SQVTM, CDR2 ANQGSEA, per germline. The CDR3 length is 13 residues. Here the CDR3 reads CSVEDQGGGGYTF.

The chain has TRBV5-4 and TRBJ1-4. The CDR3 length is 15 residues. The germline V gene encodes CDR1 SGHNT and CDR2 YYREEE (reference sequence). CDR3 sequence reads: CASSLQDQTNEKLFF.

This sequence joins TRBV4-1 and TRBJ2-3; as DNA is missing, the TRBD1 call by TCRdb cannot be tested. The CDR3 covers 17 residues. Germline V CDR1 and CDR2: MGHRA, YSYEKL. The CDR3 loop is CASSQGRTALSTDTQYF.

This chain links TRBV5-1 with TRBJ1-2; absent DNA, TCRdb's TRBD1 call cannot be checked. Looked up from germline, CDR1 is SGHRS and CDR2 is YFSETQ. There are 14 residues in the CDR3. The CDR3 spells CASSHGTLNYGYTF.

The chain couples TRBV6-5 to TRBJ1-1. This CDR3 comprises 14 residues. Germline V gene sequence: CDR1 MNHEY, CDR2 SVGAGI. CDR3 amino acids: CASSSSTPSTEAFF.

The V and J genes are TRBV3-1 and TRBJ1-1. The CDR3 sequence is 14 residues long. Germline CDR1 is LGHDT and CDR2 is YNNKEL (reference sequence). The CDR3 loop reads CASSLGAWGGEAFF.

V usage is TRBV30 and J usage is TRBJ2-7; the TCRdb D gene call, TRBD1, has no DNA to confirm it. Germline lookup yields CDR1 GTSNPN and CDR2 SVGIG (reference sequence). The CDR3 loop spans 13 amino acids. CDR3 sequence reads: CAADRGRTYEQYF.

The V call is TRBV7-8, the J call TRBJ2-2; TCRdb returns TRBD2, unconfirmable since there is no DNA. In germline, CDR1 is SGHVS, CDR2 FQNEAQ. The CDR3 totals 16 residues. Here the CDR3 reads CASSLEGGVGTGELFF.

The chain employs TRBV12-3 or TRBV12-4 and TRBJ1-1. This CDR3 contains 12 residues. CDR3 region: CASIQQPGEAFF.

The chain employs TRBV12-3 or TRBV12-4 and TRBJ1-1. This CDR3 contains 13 residues. The CDR3 sequence is CASTREGSKKAFF.

The V call is TRBV20-1, the J call TRBJ2-7; TCRdb's D gene call, TRBD1, goes unchecked for lack of DNA. The CDR3 sequence is 16 residues long. Germline V CDR1 and CDR2: DFQATT, SNEGSKA (reference sequence). The CDR3 region is CSARDKTTGASYEQYF.

The chain employs TRBV5-1 and TRBJ2-1; TCRdb selects TRBD2, and the lack of DNA leaves this call unchecked. Looked up from germline, CDR1 is SGHRS and CDR2 is YFSETQ. This CDR3 spans 15 amino acids. CDR3 sequence: CASSLGGTSLNEQFF.

The chain combines TRBV5-1 with TRBJ2-5; with no DNA, the TCRdb D assignment of TRBD2 cannot be verified. CDR1 and CDR2 (germline): SGHRS, YFSETQ. The length of the CDR3 is 16 residues. CDR3 residues: CASSLAVGSGQGTQYF.

The gene calls are TRBV7-2 and TRBJ1-2; TCRdb names TRBD1, which stays unverified in the absence of DNA. This CDR3 region has 16 residues. The germline gives CDR1 SGHTA, CDR2 FQGNSA. CDR3 in amino acids: CASSSPHRTVPYGYTF.

The genes are TRBV7-9 and TRBJ2-1. Germline-derived CDR1 and CDR2 are SEHNR and FQNEAQ (reference sequence). The CDR3 spans 14 residues. The CDR3 region is CASSLAVTENEQFF.

The chain recombines TRBV27 with TRBJ2-7; no DNA is available, so the TRBD1 call from TCRdb remains unchecked. This CDR3 is 14 amino acids long. Germline-derived CDR1 and CDR2 are MNHEY and SMNVEV (reference sequence). CDR3 loop: CASSWRDISSEQYF.

The V call is TRBV11-2, the J call TRBJ1-3. This CDR3 is 15 amino acids long. Germline V gene lookup returns CDR1 SGHAT and CDR2 FQNNGV. CDR3: CASSLDILSGNTIYF.